This T cell receptor (beta chain) derives from a study of shared clonotypes between healthy human individuals. The data were produced by immunoSEQ multiplex PCR, yet TCRdb's version contains in-frame clones alone and is incomplete. The sample lists 2.3 million or so clones, roughly 93% occurring once. CDR3 length equals 14 residues. From germline, CDR1 is SGDLS and CDR2 YYNGEE. V shed 0 bases and J shed 1 base, with 6 bases lying between them. The sequence derives from a man younger than 35 in good health. Some clones in this sample may be carry-over from other donors' samples. The V and J genes are TRBV9 and TRBJ2-3; possible D gene TRBD1, 5 bases. The sequenced sample consisted of naive CD4+ T cells from PBMCs. Sample subset: CD45RA+ positively selected. CDR3 bases: TGTGCCAGCAGCGTAGAGGGGCGCACAGATACGCAGTATTTT. Translating gives CASSVEGRTDTQYF.